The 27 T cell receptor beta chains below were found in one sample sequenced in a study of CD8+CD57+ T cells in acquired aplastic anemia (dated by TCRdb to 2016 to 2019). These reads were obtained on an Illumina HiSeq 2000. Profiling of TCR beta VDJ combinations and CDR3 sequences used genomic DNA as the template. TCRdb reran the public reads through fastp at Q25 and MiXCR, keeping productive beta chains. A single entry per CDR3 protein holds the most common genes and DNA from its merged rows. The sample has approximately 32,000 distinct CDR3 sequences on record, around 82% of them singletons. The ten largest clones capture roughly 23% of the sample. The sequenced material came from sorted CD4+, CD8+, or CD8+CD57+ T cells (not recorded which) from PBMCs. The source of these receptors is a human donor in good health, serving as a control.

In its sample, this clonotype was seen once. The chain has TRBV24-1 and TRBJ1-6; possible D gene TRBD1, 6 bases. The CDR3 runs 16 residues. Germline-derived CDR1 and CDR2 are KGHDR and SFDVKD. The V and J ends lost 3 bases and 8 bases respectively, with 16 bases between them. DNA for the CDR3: TGTGCCACCAGTGATGGGACACCACGGCAAGATTCACCCCTCCACTTT. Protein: CATSDGTPRQDSPLHF.

The CDR3: CSVPTSGSTDTQYF. Written as DNA, the CDR3 is TGCAGTGTCCCGACTAGCGGGTCGACAGATACGCAGTATTTT. V is TRBV20-1 and J is TRBJ2-3; 10 bases match TRBD2. The germline CDR1 and CDR2 sequences are DFQATT and SNEGSKA (reference sequence). The CDR3 sequence is 14 residues long. The V segment lost 7 bases and the J segment 3 bases; nucleotides outside the gene matches: 7.

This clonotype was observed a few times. As DNA, the CDR3 is TGTGCCAGCAGCCCCCAGCGGGGCAATGAGCAGTTCTTC. It yields the protein CASSPQRGNEQFF. The gene calls are TRBV7-7 and TRBJ2-1; the match to TRBD2 covers 7 bases. The ends lost 5 bases at V and 6 bases at J; junction bases unmatched: 4. Germline assignment: CDR1 SSHAT and CDR2 FNYEAQ (reference sequence). The CDR3 totals 13 residues.

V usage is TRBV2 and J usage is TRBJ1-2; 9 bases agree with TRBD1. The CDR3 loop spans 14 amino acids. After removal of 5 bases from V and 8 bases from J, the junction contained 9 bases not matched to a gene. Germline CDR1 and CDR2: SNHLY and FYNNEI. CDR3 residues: CASSYRDRAGGYTF. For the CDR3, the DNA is TGTGCCAGCAGTTACCGGGACAGGGCGGGAGGCTACACCTTC.

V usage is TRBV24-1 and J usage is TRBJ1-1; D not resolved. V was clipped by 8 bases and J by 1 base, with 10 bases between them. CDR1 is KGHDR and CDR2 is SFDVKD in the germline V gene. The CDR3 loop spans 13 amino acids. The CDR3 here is CATKKFTNTEAFF. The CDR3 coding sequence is TGTGCCACCAAAAAGTTCACGAACACTGAAGCTTTCTTT.

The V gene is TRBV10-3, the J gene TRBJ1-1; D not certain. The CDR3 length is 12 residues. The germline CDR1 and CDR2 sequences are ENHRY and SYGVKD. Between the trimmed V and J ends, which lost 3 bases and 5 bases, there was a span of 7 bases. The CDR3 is CAISEGGTEAFF. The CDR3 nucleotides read TGTGCCATCAGTGAAGGCGGTACTGAAGCTTTCTTT.

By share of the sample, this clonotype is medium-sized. In DNA, the CDR3 is TGTGCCAGCAGTTTAGACAGAGATGATCAGCCCCAGCATTTT. This gives the protein CASSLDRDDQPQHF. This chain joins TRBV12-3 or TRBV12-4 and TRBJ1-5; D is ambiguous. V shed 1 base and J shed 5 bases, with 9 bases lying between them. The CDR3 covers 14 residues.

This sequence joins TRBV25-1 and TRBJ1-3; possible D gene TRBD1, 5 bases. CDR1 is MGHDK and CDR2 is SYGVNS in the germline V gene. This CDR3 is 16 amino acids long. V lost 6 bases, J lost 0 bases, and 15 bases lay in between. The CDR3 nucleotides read TGTGCCAGCAGGACCGGGACGGCATCCTCTGGAAACACCATATATTTT. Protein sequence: CASRTGTASSGNTIYF.

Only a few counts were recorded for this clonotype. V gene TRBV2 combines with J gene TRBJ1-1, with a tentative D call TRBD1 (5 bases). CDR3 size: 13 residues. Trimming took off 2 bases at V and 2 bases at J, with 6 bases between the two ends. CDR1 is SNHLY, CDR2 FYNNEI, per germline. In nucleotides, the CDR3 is TGTGCCAGCAGTGAACAGGGAAACACTGAAGCTTTCTTT. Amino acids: CASSEQGNTEAFF. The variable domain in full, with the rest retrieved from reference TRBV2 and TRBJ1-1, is EPEVTQTPSHQVTQMGQEVILRCVPISNHLYFYWYRQILGQKVEFLVSFYNNEISEKSEIFDDQFSVERPDGSNFTLKIRSTKLEDSAMYFCASSEQGNTEAFFGQGTRLTVV.

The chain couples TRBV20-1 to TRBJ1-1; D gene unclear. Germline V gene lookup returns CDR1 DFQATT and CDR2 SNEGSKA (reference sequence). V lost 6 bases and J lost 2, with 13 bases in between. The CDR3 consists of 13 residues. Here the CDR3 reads CSAGGYANTEAFF. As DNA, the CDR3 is TGCAGTGCCGGAGGTTACGCTAACACTGAAGCTTTCTTT.

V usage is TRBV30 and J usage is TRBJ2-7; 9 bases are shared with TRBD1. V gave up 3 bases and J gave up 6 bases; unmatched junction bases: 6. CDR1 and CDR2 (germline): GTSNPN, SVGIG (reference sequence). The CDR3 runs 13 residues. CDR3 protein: CAWRGQGESEQYF. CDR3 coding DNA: TGTGCCTGGAGGGGACAGGGAGAGAGCGAGCAGTACTTC.

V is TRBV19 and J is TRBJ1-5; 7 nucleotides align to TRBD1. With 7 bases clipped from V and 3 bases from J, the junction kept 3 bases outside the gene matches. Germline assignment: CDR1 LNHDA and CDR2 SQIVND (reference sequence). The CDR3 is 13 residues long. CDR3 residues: CASTGQANQPQHF. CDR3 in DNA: TGTGCCAGTACCGGACAGGCCAATCAGCCCCAGCATTTT.

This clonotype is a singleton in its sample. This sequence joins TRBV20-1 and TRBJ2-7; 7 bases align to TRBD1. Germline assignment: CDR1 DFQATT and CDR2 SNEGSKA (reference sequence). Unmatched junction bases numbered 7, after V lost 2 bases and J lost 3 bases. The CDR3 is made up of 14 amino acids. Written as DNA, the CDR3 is TGCAGTGCTAGACCGACAGGGATTTTCTACGAGCAGTACTTC. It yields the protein CSARPTGIFYEQYF.

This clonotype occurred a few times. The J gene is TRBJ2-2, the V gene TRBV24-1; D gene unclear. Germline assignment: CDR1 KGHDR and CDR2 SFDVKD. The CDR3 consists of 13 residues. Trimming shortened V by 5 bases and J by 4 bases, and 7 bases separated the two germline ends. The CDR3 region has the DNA TGTGCCACCAGTGGACCGGGCACCGGGGAGCTGTTTTTT. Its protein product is CATSGPGTGELFF.

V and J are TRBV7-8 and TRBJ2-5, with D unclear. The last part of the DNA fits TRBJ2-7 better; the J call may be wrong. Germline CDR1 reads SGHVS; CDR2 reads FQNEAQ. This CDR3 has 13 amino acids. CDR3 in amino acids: CASSFDTPYEQYF. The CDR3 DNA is TGTGCCAGCAGCTTTGACACCCCCTACGAGCAGTACTTC.

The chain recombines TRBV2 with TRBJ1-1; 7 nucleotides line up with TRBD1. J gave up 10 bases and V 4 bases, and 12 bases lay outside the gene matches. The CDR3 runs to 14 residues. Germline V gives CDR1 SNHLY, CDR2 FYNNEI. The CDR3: CASSVFRGLLGAFF. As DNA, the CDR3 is TGTGCCAGCAGTGTATTTAGGGGGCTCTTAGGAGCTTTCTTT.

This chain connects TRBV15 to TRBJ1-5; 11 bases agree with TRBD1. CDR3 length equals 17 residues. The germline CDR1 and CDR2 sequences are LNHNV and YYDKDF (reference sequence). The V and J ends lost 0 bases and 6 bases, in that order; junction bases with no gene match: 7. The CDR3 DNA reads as TGTGCCACCAGCAGAGATAAGGGGACAGGGGGAGGTCAGCCCCAGCATTTT. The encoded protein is CATSRDKGTGGGQPQHF.

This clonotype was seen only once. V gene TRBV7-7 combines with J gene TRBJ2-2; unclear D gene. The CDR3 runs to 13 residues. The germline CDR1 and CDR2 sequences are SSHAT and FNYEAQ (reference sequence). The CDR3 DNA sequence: TGTGCTAGCCTCCATGGGGACACCGGGGAGCTGTTTTTT. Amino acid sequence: CASLHGDTGELFF.

CDR3 in DNA: TGTGCCAGTAGTATTGGAGACACCTATAGCAATCAGCCCCAGCATTTT. Translated, it gives CASSIGDTYSNQPQHF. V is TRBV19 and J is TRBJ1-5; no clear D. There are 16 residues in the CDR3. Germline V CDR1 and CDR2: LNHDA, SQIVND (reference sequence). The V gene lost 3 bases and the J gene lost 0 bases, with 12 bases spanning the gap.

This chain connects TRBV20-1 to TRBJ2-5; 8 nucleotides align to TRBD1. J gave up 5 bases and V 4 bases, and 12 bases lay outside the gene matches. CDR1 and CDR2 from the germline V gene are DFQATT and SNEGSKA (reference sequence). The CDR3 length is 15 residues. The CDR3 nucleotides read TGCAGTGCTATGGTGGACAGGGCGAGTTCGGAGACCCAGTACTTC. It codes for CSAMVDRASSETQYF.

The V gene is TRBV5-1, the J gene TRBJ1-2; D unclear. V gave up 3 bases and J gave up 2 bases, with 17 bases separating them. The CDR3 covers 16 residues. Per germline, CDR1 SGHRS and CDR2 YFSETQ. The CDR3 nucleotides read TGCGCCAGCAGCTGGCGGGCAGAGCTAGGGAACTATGGCTACACCTTC. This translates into CASSWRAELGNYGYTF. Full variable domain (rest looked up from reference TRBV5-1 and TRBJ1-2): KAGVTQTPRYLIKTRGQQVTLSCSPISGHRSVSWYQQTPGQGLQFLFEYFSETQRNKGNFPGRFSGRQFSNSRSEMNVSTLELGDSALYLCASSWRAELGNYGYTFGSGTRLTVV.

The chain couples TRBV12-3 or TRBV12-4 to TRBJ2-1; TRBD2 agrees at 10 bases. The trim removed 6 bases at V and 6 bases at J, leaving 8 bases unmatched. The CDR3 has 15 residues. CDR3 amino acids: CASSFTGLASNEQFF. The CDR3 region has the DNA TGTGCCAGCAGCTTTACGGGACTAGCGTCCAATGAGCAGTTCTTC.

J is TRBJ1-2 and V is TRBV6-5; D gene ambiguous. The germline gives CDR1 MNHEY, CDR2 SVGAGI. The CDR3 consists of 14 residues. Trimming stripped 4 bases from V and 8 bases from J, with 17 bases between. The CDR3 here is CASSFPSQVEGYTF. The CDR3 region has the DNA TGTGCCAGCAGTTTCCCATCCCAGGTAGAAGGCTACACCTTC.

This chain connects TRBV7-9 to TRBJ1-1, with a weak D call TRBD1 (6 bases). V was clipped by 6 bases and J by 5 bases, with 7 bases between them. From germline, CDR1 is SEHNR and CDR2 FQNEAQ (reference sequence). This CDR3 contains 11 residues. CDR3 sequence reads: CASSQGTEAFF. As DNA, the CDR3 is TGTGCCAGCAGTCAGGGGACTGAAGCTTTCTTT.

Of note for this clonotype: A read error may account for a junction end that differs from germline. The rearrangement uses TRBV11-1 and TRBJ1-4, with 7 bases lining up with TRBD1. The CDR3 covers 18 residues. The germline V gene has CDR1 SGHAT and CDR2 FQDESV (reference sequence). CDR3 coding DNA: TGTGCCAGCAGCTTAGCAGTAGGGACAGAAATCGAGGGTGAAAGACTGGTTTTT. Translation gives CASSLAVGTEIEGERLVF. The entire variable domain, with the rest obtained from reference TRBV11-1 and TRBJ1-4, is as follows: EAEVAQSPRYKITEKSQAVAFWCDPISGHATLYWYRQILGQGPELLVQFQDESVVDDSQLPKDRFSAERLKGVDSTLKIQPAELGDSAMYLCASSLAVGTEIEGERLVFGSGTQLSVL.

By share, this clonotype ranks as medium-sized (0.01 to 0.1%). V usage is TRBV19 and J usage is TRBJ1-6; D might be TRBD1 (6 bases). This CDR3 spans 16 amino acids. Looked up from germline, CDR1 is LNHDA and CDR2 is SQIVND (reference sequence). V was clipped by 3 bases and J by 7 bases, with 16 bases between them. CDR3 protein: CASSIRINTGNSPLHF. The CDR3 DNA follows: TGTGCCAGTAGTATCAGGATAAATACAGGGAATTCACCCCTCCACTTT. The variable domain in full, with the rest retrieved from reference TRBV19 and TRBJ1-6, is DGGITQSPKYLFRKEGQNVTLSCEQNLNHDAMYWYRQDPGQGLRLIYYSQIVNDFQKGDIAEGYSVSREKKESFPLTVTSAQKNPTAFYLCASSIRINTGNSPLHFGNGTRLTVT.

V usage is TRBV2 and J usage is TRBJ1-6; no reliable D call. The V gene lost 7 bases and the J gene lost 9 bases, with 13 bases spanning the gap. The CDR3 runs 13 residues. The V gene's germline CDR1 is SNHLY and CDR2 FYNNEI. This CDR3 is CASNPAHPSPLHF. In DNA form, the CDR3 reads TGTGCCAGCAATCCAGCCCATCCTTCACCCCTCCACTTT.